This TCR beta chain originates from a study of glioma-infiltrating T cells after dendritic cell vaccination. Study-wide background: Dendritic cell vaccination trial patients had either newly diagnosed or recurrent glioblastoma. Autologous tumor lysate-pulsed dendritic cell vaccination was given between about 2003 and 2012. Patients received three intradermal dendritic cell vaccine injections at biweekly intervals.

Selection required adequate fresh-frozen tumor tissue plus more than two years' survival data. The assay was immunoSEQ multiplex PCR, and TCRdb's table has in-frame clones only and misses some. The repertoire holds 65,000 to 90,000 clones, with more than 65% as singletons. After removal of 5 bases from V and 8 bases from J, the junction contained 15 bases not matched to a gene. The CDR3 is 18 residues long. Germline lookup yields CDR1 SGHVS and CDR2 FNYEAQ. The TCR was taken from a human donor with glioblastoma. The chain recombines TRBV7-6 with TRBJ1-4, with TRBD1 identical over 12 bases. This specimen consisted of blood, obtained before dendritic cell vaccination. DNA of the CDR3: TGTGCCAGCAGCCCCAACCCGGGAGGGACAGGGGGCCTGGAAAAACTGTTTTTT. Translated: CASSPNPGGTGGLEKLFF.